The 5 T cell receptor beta chains reported below all come from one sample, sequenced in a study of T cells in localized non-small cell lung cancer. The data were produced by immunoSEQ multiplex PCR, yet TCRdb's version contains in-frame clones alone and is incomplete. The sample lists more than 2,500 clones; 28% were seen once. The material was lung tumor tissue, obtained before any cancer treatment. All receptors derive from a female donor older than 55 with stage I lung adenocarcinoma.

In its sample, this clone was seen a few times. The genes are TRBV9 and TRBJ1-2; D not resolved. CDR1 and CDR2 (germline): SGDLS, YYNGEE. Trimming stripped 4 bases from V and 13 bases from J, with 26 bases between. The CDR3 consists of 15 residues. CDR3 bases: TGTGCCAGCAGCCCTGAGGCGGCCCTTGGAACTCGCGGCACCTTC. Translated, it gives CASSPEAALGTRGTF.

This clone has more than one count but fewer than ten. This rearrangement joins TRBV10-3 to TRBJ2-1; D may be TRBD1 or TRBD2 (6 bases each). The CDR3 has 16 amino acids. Looked up from germline, CDR1 is ENHRY and CDR2 is SYGVKD. Trimming pared 0 bases from V and 0 bases from J, leaving 9 bases between. CDR3 amino acids: CAISESRGGSYNEQFF. DNA for the CDR3: TGTGCCATCAGTGAGTCCAGGGGAGGCTCCTACAATGAGCAGTTCTTC.

The chain combines TRBV7-2 with TRBJ2-1; the D gene is possibly TRBD2 (6 bases). V lost 4 bases, J lost 9 bases, and 16 bases lay in between. The V gene's germline CDR1 is SGHTA and CDR2 FQGNSA. The CDR3 has 14 residues. The CDR3 loop is CASSSGLQAAEQFF. The CDR3 region has the DNA TGTGCCAGCAGCTCGGGACTCCAGGCGGCTGAGCAGTTCTTC.

In nucleotides, the CDR3 is TGTGCCAGCAGCCATACAAGCTCTGGAAACACCATATATTTT. Amino acids: CASSHTSSGNTIYF. The rearrangement links TRBV6-8 to TRBJ1-3; D not certain. V was cut by 6 bases and J by 0 bases, with 9 bases left in between. CDR1 MNHGY and CDR2 SAAAGT come from the germline V gene. The CDR3 is 14 amino acids.

The chain carries TRBV6-1 and TRBJ2-3, with 7 bases fitting TRBD2. CDR1 is MNHNS and CDR2 is SASEGT in the germline V gene. The CDR3 has 15 amino acids. The V and J ends lost 1 base and 4 bases, in that order; junction bases with no gene match: 5. The chain's CDR3 is CASSEVGRAADTQYF. DNA for the CDR3: TGTGCCAGCAGTGAAGTAGGGAGGGCGGCAGATACGCAGTATTTT.